A selection of T cell receptor beta chains follows, all from one sample in a study of technical replicates of blood from a few donors. Sequencing used immunoSEQ multiplex PCR; TCRdb keeps in-frame clones, though not all of them. The sample records tens of thousands of clones, approximately 95% being singletons. Sequencing used T cells isolated from PBMCs. These receptors all come from a human donor in good health. CDR3s include the opening cysteine and the closing phenylalanine or tryptophan. D genes are given only for firm matches. The size entry is marked missing in some rows and otherwise reads once, few, many or a size class.

v_gene: TRBV19; d_gene: TRBD1; abundance: .; j_gene: TRBJ2-7; CDR3aa: CASTPKGQGLYFEQYF; CDR3nt: TGTGCCAGTACTCCGAAGGGACAGGGGTTGTATTTCGAGCAGTACTTC
v_gene: TRBV11-2; d_gene: .; abundance: .; j_gene: TRBJ1-2; CDR3aa: CASSFEPGANYGYTF; CDR3nt: TGTGCCAGCAGCTTTGAGCCAGGGGCTAACTATGGCTACACCTTC
v_gene: TRBV6-5; d_gene: .; abundance: .; j_gene: TRBJ2-7; CDR3aa: CASSLDRHEQYF; CDR3nt: TGTGCCAGCAGTCTTGACAGGCACGAGCAGTACTTC
v_gene: TRBV15; d_gene: TRBD1; abundance: .; j_gene: TRBJ1-6; CDR3aa: CATSRESPWDRGRGNSPLHF; CDR3nt: TGTGCCACCAGCAGAGAGTCGCCTTGGGACAGGGGCCGCGGGAATTCACCCCTCCACTTT
v_gene: TRBV13; d_gene: .; abundance: once; j_gene: TRBJ2-2; CDR3aa: CASSLGLATGELFF; CDR3nt: TGTGCCAGCAGCTTAGGCCTAGCGACCGGGGAGCTGTTTTTT
v_gene: TRBV6-1; d_gene: .; abundance: .; j_gene: TRBJ1-2; CDR3aa: CASGRGAGGYGYTF; CDR3nt: TGTGCCAGCGGACGGGGCGCGGGAGGCTATGGCTACACCTTC
v_gene: TRBV28; d_gene: .; abundance: .; j_gene: TRBJ1-2; CDR3aa: CASSLRGYGYTF; CDR3nt: TGTGCCAGCAGTTTACGAGGATATGGCTACACCTTC
v_gene: TRBV7-2; d_gene: .; abundance: .; j_gene: TRBJ2-7; CDR3aa: CASSLDFSAGSYEQYF; CDR3nt: TGTGCCAGCAGCTTAGACTTCAGTGCGGGCTCCTACGAGCAGTACTTC
v_gene: TRBV6-5; d_gene: TRBD1; abundance: .; j_gene: TRBJ1-2; CDR3aa: CASSYGQVDYGYTF; CDR3nt: TGTGCCAGCAGTTACGGACAGGTAGACTATGGCTACACCTTC
v_gene: TRBV19; d_gene: TRBD1; abundance: .; j_gene: TRBJ1-1; CDR3aa: CASSIRTGTGNTEAFF; CDR3nt: TGTGCCAGTAGTATCCGGACCGGGACAGGGAACACTGAAGCTTTCTTT
v_gene: TRBV1; d_gene: .; abundance: .; j_gene: TRBJ2-7; CDR3aa: CTSSQVLSRSSYEQYF; CDR3nt: TGCACCAGCAGCCAAGTGTTGTCGAGAAGCTCCTACGAGCAGTACTTC
v_gene: TRBV6-6; d_gene: TRBD1; abundance: .; j_gene: TRBJ1-1; CDR3aa: CATSLTGPNTEAFF; CDR3nt: TGTGCCACCTCCCTGACAGGGCCGAACACTGAAGCTTTCTTT
v_gene: TRBV29-1; d_gene: .; abundance: .; j_gene: TRBJ1-3; CDR3aa: CSVETVSGNTIYF; CDR3nt: TGCAGCGTTGAAACGGTCTCTGGAAACACCATATATTTT